The 26 T cell receptor beta chains below all came from one sample that was sequenced in a study of cytomegalovirus exposure and HLA in healthy donors. Primers included in the PCR were 60 Vbeta and 13 Jbeta primers. Assay: immunoSEQ multiplex PCR; the TCRdb copy retains only in-frame clones and omits some. The repertoire includes 200,000 or so clones, 85% to 90% of them detected once, and around 1.4% sits in the top ten. Input material: PBMCs. The receptors shown here come from a man between 25 and 39 years old in good health and CMV-seronegative.

The V and J genes are TRBV30 and TRBJ2-7; 8 positions agree with TRBD1. Looked up from germline, CDR1 is GTSNPN and CDR2 is SVGIG (reference sequence). The CDR3 totals 14 residues. After removal of 5 bases from V and 2 bases from J, the junction contained 8 bases not matched to a gene. DNA of the CDR3: TGTGCCTGGGCGCACGGGACAGGTCCCTACGAGCAGTACTTC. Protein: CAWAHGTGPYEQYF.

This clone appeared a single time. This rearrangement joins TRBV2 to TRBJ2-3; 9 positions agree with TRBD2. Germline values: CDR1 SNHLY, CDR2 FYNNEI. The CDR3 runs to 18 residues. The J segment lost 0 bases and the V segment lost 8 bases, leaving 15 bases of the junction unmatched. This chain's CDR3 is CASGWGVAGAPSTDTQYF. As DNA, the CDR3 is TGTGCCAGCGGATGGGGGGTAGCGGGGGCGCCAAGCACAGATACGCAGTATTTT.

The gene calls are TRBV4-2 and TRBJ1-2, with TRBD1 matching 9 bases. The CDR3 totals 14 residues. Germline assignment: CDR1 LGHNA and CDR2 YNFKEQ. V trimming: 1 base; J trimming: 8 bases; junction bases outside the gene matches: 5. The CDR3 nucleotides read TGTGCCAGCAGCCAAGGGACAGGGGAGCGCGGCTACACCTTC. It translates to CASSQGTGERGYTF.

Written as DNA, the CDR3 is TGTGCCAGCAGCCACTCGACAGGGAGCTTTCCCTACGAGCAGTACTTC. This translates into CASSHSTGSFPYEQYF. This chain connects TRBV27 to TRBJ2-7; 7 nucleotides agree with TRBD1. The CDR3 contains 16 residues. J lost 2 bases, V lost 6 bases, and 13 bases had no gene match. Germline lookup yields CDR1 MNHEY and CDR2 SMNVEV (reference sequence).

This clone appeared a single time. The chain is built from TRBV18 and TRBJ1-2, with D unresolved. This CDR3 is 13 amino acids long. The germline gives CDR1 KGHSH, CDR2 LQKENI. The V and J ends lost 3 bases and 6 bases respectively, with 11 bases between them. The CDR3 is CASSPRFSDGYTF. The DNA for the CDR3 is TGTGCCAGCTCACCGAGGTTCTCGGATGGCTACACCTTC.

The chain carries TRBV2 and TRBJ2-1, with TRBD2 identical over 11 bases. This CDR3 has 19 amino acids. Trimming took 10 bases from V and 1 from J; bases not matched to a gene: 18. Germline V gene sequence: CDR1 SNHLY, CDR2 FYNNEI. CDR3 loop: CAIMISGRGRLGSYNEQFF. The CDR3 nucleotides read TGTGCCATTATGATTAGCGGGAGGGGTCGACTAGGGTCCTACAATGAGCAGTTCTTC.

With respect to this clone: The sample contains more than one DNA sequence encoding this CDR3. The chain uses TRBV18 and TRBJ1-1; D gene unclear. V was trimmed by 0 bases and J by 1 base, leaving 9 bases between them. Germline CDR1 and CDR2: KGHSH and LQKENI. This CDR3 is 15 amino acids long. DNA for the CDR3: TGTGCCAGCTCACCACCGGGAGGGTGGAACACTGAAGCTTTCTTT. Its translation is CASSPPGGWNTEAFF.

The rearrangement links TRBV6-5 to TRBJ1-1, with D possibly matching TRBD1 (6 bases). Trimming removed 5 bases from V and 1 base from J, with 14 bases in between. The CDR3 covers 15 residues. Germline CDR1 MNHEY, CDR2 SVGAGI. The DNA for the CDR3 is TGTGCCAGCAGTCCCTACGGGACATCGAACACTGAAGCTTTCTTT. Translated, it gives CASSPYGTSNTEAFF.

The chain couples TRBV11-2 to TRBJ2-1, with 7 bases identical to TRBD2. Per germline, CDR1 SGHAT and CDR2 FQNNGV. The J segment lost 8 bases and the V segment lost 5 bases, leaving 9 bases of the junction unmatched. This CDR3 region has 14 residues. DNA of the CDR3: TGTGCCAGCAGCCATTGGGGGGAGGGTGATGAGCAGTTCTTC. The encoded protein is CASSHWGEGDEQFF.

The CDR3 nucleotides read TGTGCCAGCAGCCACGACAGGGTGGACTATGGCTACACCTTC. It yields the protein CASSHDRVDYGYTF. This rearrangement joins TRBV9 to TRBJ1-2; 7 bases align to TRBD1. Germline trimming cut 4 bases from V and 3 bases from J; bases unmatched to any gene: 6. The V gene's germline CDR1 is SGDLS and CDR2 YYNGEE. CDR3 size: 14 residues.

The chain is built from TRBV13 and TRBJ1-2, with D possibly matching TRBD1 (5 bases). The ends were cut back, 5 bases at V and 7 bases at J, with 20 bases in the middle. This CDR3 spans 15 amino acids. Germline lookup yields CDR1 PRHDT and CDR2 FYEKMQ (reference sequence). The chain's CDR3 is CASSPTGGVSGGYTF. The DNA of the CDR3 is TGTGCCAGCAGCCCCACTGGGGGGGTTAGTGGTGGCTACACCTTC. Combining the CDR3 with reference TRBV13 and TRBJ1-2 gives the whole variable domain AAGVIQSPRHLIKEKRETATLKCYPIPRHDTVYWYQQGPGQDPQFLISFYEKMQSDKGSIPDRFSAQQFSDYHSELNMSSLELGDSALYFCASSPTGGVSGGYTFGSGTRLTVV.

By sample share, this clone is medium-sized. J is TRBJ2-1 and V is TRBV27; TRBD2 matches 12 bases. Losses at the gene ends were 5 bases for V and 12 bases for J; bases not matched to a gene: 14. Per the germline V gene, CDR1 is MNHEY and CDR2 is SMNVEV (reference sequence). The length of the CDR3 is 16 residues. The DNA for the CDR3 is TGTGCCAGCAGTCTAGATAAGACTAGCGGGGGAGTAAGGCAGTTCTTC. This encodes CASSLDKTSGGVRQFF.

The chain carries TRBV7-9 and TRBJ2-5, with a possible D match to TRBD2 (6 bases). V was trimmed by 5 bases and J by 3 bases, leaving 13 bases between them. CDR1 is SEHNR and CDR2 is FQNEAQ in the germline V gene (reference sequence). This CDR3 spans 14 amino acids. The CDR3: CASSRGTVKETQYF. CDR3 bases: TGTGCCAGCAGCCGCGGGACGGTGAAAGAGACCCAGTACTTC.

The chain uses TRBV7-9 and TRBJ1-3; D is perhaps TRBD1 (5 bases). The CDR3 covers 14 residues. CDR1 and CDR2 (germline): SEHNR, FQNEAQ (reference sequence). The V end lost 1 base, the J end lost 4 bases, and 8 bases lay between the germline ends. CDR3 coding DNA: TGTGCCAGCAGCTTAGGGGGCTTCGGAAACACCATATATTTT. Protein sequence: CASSLGGFGNTIYF.

This CDR3 is CASSSIAATNEKLFF. CDR3 coding DNA: TGTGCCAGCAGCAGCATAGCTGCAACTAATGAAAAACTGTTTTTT. The chain recombines TRBV11-2 with TRBJ1-4; no clear D. CDR1 is SGHAT, CDR2 FQNNGV, per germline. This CDR3 is built from 15 residues. V lost 5 bases, J lost 0 bases, and 10 bases lay in between.

The chain links TRBV2 to TRBJ2-5; 10 bases align to TRBD2. The better agreement between TRBJ2-7 and the DNA end casts doubt on the J call. The CDR3 is 14 amino acids. Germline CDR1 and CDR2: SNHLY and FYNNEI. Here the CDR3 reads CASSEGTSGYEQYF. The CDR3, as DNA: TGTGCCAGCAGTGAAGGGACTAGCGGCTACGAGCAGTACTTC.

This sequence joins TRBV11-2 and TRBJ1-2; 10 bases are a match to TRBD1. The germline V gene encodes CDR1 SGHAT and CDR2 FQNNGV. There are 14 residues in the CDR3. V gave up 5 bases and J gave up 8 bases; unmatched junction bases: 8. CDR3 protein: CASSDGGQGKGYTF. The CDR3 DNA sequence: TGTGCCAGCAGCGATGGGGGACAGGGGAAAGGCTACACCTTC.

The rearrangement links TRBV4-1 to TRBJ2-5; 8 bases are a match to TRBD2. J was trimmed by 5 bases and V by 1 base; bases with no gene match: 9. Germline V gene data show CDR1 as MGHRA and CDR2 as YSYEKL. This CDR3 has 16 residues. For the CDR3, the DNA is TGCGCCAGCAGCCAAGGATTAGCGGGATTGATGGAGACCCAGTACTTC. Protein product: CASSQGLAGLMETQYF.

The rearrangement joins TRBV9 to TRBJ2-2; a weak D match, TRBD2 (5 bases). V was pared by 2 bases and J by 2 bases, with 10 bases between. CDR1 SGDLS and CDR2 YYNGEE come from the germline V gene. This CDR3 has 15 amino acids. CDR3 DNA: TGTGCCAGCAGCGTGGAGGCGGAAAACACCGGGGAGCTGTTTTTT. Residues: CASSVEAENTGELFF. Looking up the rest from reference TRBV9 and TRBJ2-2 gives the full variable domain: DSGVTQTPKHLITATGQRVTLRCSPRSGDLSVYWYQQSLDQGLQFLIQYYNGEERAKGNILERFSAQQFPDLHSELNLSSLELGDSALYFCASSVEAENTGELFFGEGSRLTVL.

The chain couples TRBV28 to TRBJ2-2; D is possibly TRBD2 (6 bases). The CDR3 contains 20 residues. V shed 4 bases and J shed 0 bases, with 24 bases lying between them. Germline CDR1 and CDR2: MDHEN and SYDVKM. CDR3 residues: CASSSRYITRDLANTGELFF. In DNA form, the CDR3 reads TGTGCCAGCAGTTCACGATACATCACCAGGGACTTGGCGAACACCGGGGAGCTGTTTTTT. The entire variable domain, with the rest obtained from reference TRBV28 and TRBJ2-2, is as follows: DVKVTQSSRYLVKRTGEKVFLECVQDMDHENMFWYRQDPGLGLRLIYFSYDVKMKEKGDIPEGYSVSREKKERFSLILESASTNQTSMYLCASSSRYITRDLANTGELFFGEGSRLTVL.

This clone has only a few counts. The CDR3 bases are TGTGCCAGCAGTTACTCTGTAAATCAGCCCCAGCATTTT. This sequence encodes CASSYSVNQPQHF. The chain links TRBV6-5 to TRBJ1-5, with no clear D. Germline lookup yields CDR1 MNHEY and CDR2 SVGAGI. The CDR3 sequence is 13 residues long. V lost 0 bases and J lost 4, with 4 bases in between.

This rearrangement joins TRBV2 to TRBJ2-2; D might be TRBD1 (5 bases). Trimming left V 5 bases short and J 9 bases short, with 16 bases between. CDR3 length: 14 amino acids. CDR1 and CDR2 from the germline V gene are SNHLY and FYNNEI. CDR3 sequence reads: CASSWGSPPRELFF. The DNA of the CDR3 is TGTGCCAGCAGTTGGGGCAGCCCCCCCCGGGAGCTGTTTTTT.

This chain links TRBV11-2 with TRBJ2-1; a possible D gene is TRBD1 (5 bases). The CDR3 totals 17 residues. V was shortened by 0 bases and J by 2 bases, with 14 bases between the two germline ends. The germline gives CDR1 SGHAT, CDR2 FQNNGV. The CDR3: CASSLDRSSGTYNEQFF. The CDR3 DNA is TGTGCCAGCAGCTTAGATAGGTCGTCAGGGACCTACAATGAGCAGTTCTTC.

The chain recombines TRBV2 with TRBJ1-2; D is unresolved. V gave up 3 bases and J gave up 6 bases, with 14 bases separating them. Germline values: CDR1 SNHLY, CDR2 FYNNEI. The CDR3 is 14 amino acids. As DNA, the CDR3 is TGTGCCAGCAGTGACGCGGGGAGGCTGGATGGCTACACCTTC. Protein: CASSDAGRLDGYTF.

This chain connects TRBV7-9 to TRBJ2-1, with TRBD1 matching 8 bases. CDR1 and CDR2 (germline): SEHNR, FQNEAQ (reference sequence). The CDR3 sequence is 15 residues long. V trimming: 5 bases; J trimming: 1 base; junction bases outside the gene matches: 4. For the CDR3, the DNA is TGTGCCAGCAGCCTCCAGGGGGCATCCTACAATGAGCAGTTCTTC. Residues: CASSLQGASYNEQFF.

The rearrangement joins TRBV7-9 to TRBJ1-4; weak D call: TRBD1 (6 bases). There are 15 residues in the CDR3. V was cut by 0 bases and J by 8 bases, with 13 bases left in between. Germline loops: CDR1 SEHNR, CDR2 FQNEAQ (reference sequence). DNA of the CDR3: TGTGCCAGCAGCTTAGCCACAGGGCTGGGGGAAAAACTGTTTTTT. Translated, it gives CASSLATGLGEKLFF.